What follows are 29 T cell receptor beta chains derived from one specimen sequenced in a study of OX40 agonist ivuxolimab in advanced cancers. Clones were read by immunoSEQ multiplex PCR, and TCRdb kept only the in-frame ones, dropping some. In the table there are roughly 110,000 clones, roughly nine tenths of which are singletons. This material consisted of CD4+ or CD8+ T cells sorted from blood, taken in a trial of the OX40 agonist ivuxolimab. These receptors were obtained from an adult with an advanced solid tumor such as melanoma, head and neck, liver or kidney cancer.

The CDR3 is CASSADLLSGANVLTF. As DNA, the CDR3 is TGTGCCAGCAGTGCCGACCTGCTCTCTGGGGCCAACGTCCTGACTTTC. The chain employs TRBV2 and TRBJ2-6, with no clear D. The CDR3 has 16 residues. CDR1 and CDR2 (germline): SNHLY, FYNNEI. With 4 bases removed from V and 0 bases from J, the gap between germline ends came to 10 bases. The whole variable domain, remainder taken from reference TRBV2 and TRBJ2-6, is EPEVTQTPSHQVTQMGQEVILRCVPISNHLYFYWYRQILGQKVEFLVSFYNNEISEKSEIFDDQFSVERPDGSNFTLKIRSTKLEDSAMYFCASSADLLSGANVLTFGAGSRLTVL.

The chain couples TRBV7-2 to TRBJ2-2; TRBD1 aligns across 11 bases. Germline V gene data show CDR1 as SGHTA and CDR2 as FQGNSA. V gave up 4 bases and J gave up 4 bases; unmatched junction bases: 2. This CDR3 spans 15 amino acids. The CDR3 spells CASSSGTGGTGELFF. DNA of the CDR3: TGTGCCAGCAGCTCCGGGACAGGGGGCACCGGGGAGCTGTTTTTT. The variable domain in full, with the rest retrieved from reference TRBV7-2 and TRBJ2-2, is GAGVSQSPSNKVTEKGKDVELRCDPISGHTALYWYRQSLGQGLEFLIYFQGNSAPDKSGLPSDRFSAERTGGSVSTLTIQRTQQEDSAVYLCASSSGTGGTGELFFGEGSRLTVL.

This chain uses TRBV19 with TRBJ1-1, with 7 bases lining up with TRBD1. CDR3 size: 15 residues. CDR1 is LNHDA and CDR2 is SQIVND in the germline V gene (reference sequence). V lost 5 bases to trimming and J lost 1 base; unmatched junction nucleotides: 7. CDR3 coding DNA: TGTGCCAGTAGTGACAGGGTCCAAGCGAACACTGAAGCTTTCTTT. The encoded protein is CASSDRVQANTEAFF. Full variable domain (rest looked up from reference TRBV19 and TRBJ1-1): DGGITQSPKYLFRKEGQNVTLSCEQNLNHDAMYWYRQDPGQGLRLIYYSQIVNDFQKGDIAEGYSVSREKKESFPLTVTSAQKNPTAFYLCASSDRVQANTEAFFGQGTRLTVV.

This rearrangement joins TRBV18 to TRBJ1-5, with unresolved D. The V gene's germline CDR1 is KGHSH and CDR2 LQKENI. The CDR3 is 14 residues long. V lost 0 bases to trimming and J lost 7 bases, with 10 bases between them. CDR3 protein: CASSPPGLVQPQHF. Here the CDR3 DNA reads TGTGCCAGCTCACCACCGGGGTTAGTCCAGCCCCAGCATTTT. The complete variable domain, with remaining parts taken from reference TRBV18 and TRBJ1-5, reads NAGVMQNPRHLVRRRGQEARLRCSPMKGHSHVYWYRQLPEEGLKFMVYLQKENIIDESGMPKERFSAEFPKEGPSILRIQQVVRGDSAAYFCASSPPGLVQPQHFGDGTRLSIL.

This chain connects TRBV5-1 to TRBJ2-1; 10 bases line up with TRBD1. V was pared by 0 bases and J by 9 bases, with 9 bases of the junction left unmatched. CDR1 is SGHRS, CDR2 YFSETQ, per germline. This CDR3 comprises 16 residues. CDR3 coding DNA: TGCGCCAGCAGCTTGGGTTCCGGACAGGGGGTCGTTGAGCAGTTCTTC. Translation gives CASSLGSGQGVVEQFF. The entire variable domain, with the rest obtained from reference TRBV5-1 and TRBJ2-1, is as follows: KAGVTQTPRYLIKTRGQQVTLSCSPISGHRSVSWYQQTPGQGLQFLFEYFSETQRNKGNFPGRFSGRQFSNSRSEMNVSTLELGDSALYLCASSLGSGQGVVEQFFGPGTRLTVL.

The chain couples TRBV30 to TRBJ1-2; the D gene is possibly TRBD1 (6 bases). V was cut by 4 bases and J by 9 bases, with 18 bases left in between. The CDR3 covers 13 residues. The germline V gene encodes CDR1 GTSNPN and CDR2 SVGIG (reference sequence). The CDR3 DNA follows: TGTGCCTGGATCACAGGGTCCTATTCGCGCTACACCTTC. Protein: CAWITGSYSRYTF.

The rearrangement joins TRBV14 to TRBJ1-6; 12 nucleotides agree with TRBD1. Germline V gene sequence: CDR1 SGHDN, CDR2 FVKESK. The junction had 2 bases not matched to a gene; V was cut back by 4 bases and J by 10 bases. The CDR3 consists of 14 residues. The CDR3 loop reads CASSRDRGQSPLHF. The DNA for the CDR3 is TGTGCCAGCAGCCGGGACAGGGGGCAATCACCCCTCCACTTT.

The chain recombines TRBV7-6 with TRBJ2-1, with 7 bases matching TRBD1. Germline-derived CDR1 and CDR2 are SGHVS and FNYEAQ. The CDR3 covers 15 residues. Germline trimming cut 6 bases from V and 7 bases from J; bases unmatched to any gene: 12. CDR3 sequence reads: CASSQPGQAPNEQFF. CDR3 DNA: TGTGCCAGCAGTCAACCCGGACAGGCCCCGAATGAGCAGTTCTTC.

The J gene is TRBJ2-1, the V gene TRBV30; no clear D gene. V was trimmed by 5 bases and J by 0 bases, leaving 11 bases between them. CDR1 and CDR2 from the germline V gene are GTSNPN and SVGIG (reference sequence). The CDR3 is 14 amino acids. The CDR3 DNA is TGTGCCTGGTCCGGTGATAGCTCCTACAATGAGCAGTTCTTC. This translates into CAWSGDSSYNEQFF.

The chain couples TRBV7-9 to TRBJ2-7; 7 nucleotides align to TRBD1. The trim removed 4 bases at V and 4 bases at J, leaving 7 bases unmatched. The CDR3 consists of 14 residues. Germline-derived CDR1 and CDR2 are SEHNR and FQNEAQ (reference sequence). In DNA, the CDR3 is TGTGCCAGCAGCTGGGAAGGGGGCAGGTACGAGCAGTACTTC. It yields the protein CASSWEGGRYEQYF.

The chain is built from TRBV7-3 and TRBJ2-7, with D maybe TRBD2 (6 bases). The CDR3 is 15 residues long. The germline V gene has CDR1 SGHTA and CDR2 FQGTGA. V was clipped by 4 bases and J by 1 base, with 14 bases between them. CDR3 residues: CASSSRRGRSYEQYF. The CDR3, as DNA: TGTGCCAGCAGCTCGCGTCGGGGGAGGTCCTACGAGCAGTACTTC.

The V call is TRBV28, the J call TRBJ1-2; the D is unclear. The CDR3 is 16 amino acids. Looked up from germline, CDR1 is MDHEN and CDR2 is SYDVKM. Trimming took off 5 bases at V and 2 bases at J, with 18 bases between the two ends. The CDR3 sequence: CASSDLTDSPNYGYTF. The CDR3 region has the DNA TGTGCCAGCAGTGACCTTACAGACTCTCCGAACTATGGCTACACCTTC.

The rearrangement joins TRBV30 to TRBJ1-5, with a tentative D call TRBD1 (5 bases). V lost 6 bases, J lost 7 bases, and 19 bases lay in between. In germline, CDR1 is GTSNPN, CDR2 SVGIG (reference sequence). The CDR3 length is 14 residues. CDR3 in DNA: TGTGCCTGTTCCGACCCTGGGGGAAACCAGCCCCAGCATTTT. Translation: CACSDPGGNQPQHF.

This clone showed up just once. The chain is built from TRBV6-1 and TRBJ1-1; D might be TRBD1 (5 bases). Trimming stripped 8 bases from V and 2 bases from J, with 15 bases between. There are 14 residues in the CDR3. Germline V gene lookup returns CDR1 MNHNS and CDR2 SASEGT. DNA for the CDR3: TGTGCCAGCCCTACGCAGGGCCTAAACACTGAAGCTTTCTTT. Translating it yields CASPTQGLNTEAFF.

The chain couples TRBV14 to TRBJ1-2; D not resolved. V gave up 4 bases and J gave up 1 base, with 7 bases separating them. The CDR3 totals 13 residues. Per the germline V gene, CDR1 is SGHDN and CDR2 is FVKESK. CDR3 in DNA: TGTGCCAGCAGCCGGGAGGTTAACTATGGCTACACCTTC. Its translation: CASSREVNYGYTF.

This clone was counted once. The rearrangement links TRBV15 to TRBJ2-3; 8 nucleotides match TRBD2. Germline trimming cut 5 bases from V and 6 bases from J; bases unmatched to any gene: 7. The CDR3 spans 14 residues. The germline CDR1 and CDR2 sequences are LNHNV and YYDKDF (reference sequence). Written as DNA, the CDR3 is TGTGCCACCAGCGCGGGGGGCTCTCAGGATACGCAGTATTTT. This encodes CATSAGGSQDTQYF.

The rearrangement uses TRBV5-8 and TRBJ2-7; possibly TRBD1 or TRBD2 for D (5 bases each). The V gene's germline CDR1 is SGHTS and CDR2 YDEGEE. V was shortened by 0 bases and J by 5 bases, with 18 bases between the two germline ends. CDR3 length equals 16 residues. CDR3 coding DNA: TGTGCCAGCAGCTTGGCCCGGAGAGGGGCATCCCACGAGCAGTACTTC. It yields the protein CASSLARRGASHEQYF.

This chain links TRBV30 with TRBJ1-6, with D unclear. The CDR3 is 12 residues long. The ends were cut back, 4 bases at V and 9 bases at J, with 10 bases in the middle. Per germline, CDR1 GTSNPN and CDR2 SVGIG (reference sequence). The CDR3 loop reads CAWTSGPSPLHF. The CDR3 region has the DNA TGTGCCTGGACCTCCGGCCCTTCACCCCTCCACTTT.

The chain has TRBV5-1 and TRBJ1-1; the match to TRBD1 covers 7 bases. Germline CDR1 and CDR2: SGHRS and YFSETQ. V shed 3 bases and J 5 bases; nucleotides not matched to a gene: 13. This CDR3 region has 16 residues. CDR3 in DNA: TGCGCCAGCAGCTGGGGGACAGACCTAATGGGGACTGAAGCTTTCTTT. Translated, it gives CASSWGTDLMGTEAFF.

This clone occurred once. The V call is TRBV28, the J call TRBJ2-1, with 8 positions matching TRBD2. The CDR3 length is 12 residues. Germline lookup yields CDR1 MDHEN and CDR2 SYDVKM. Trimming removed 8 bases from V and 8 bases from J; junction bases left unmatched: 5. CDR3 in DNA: TGTGCCAGCGGGACTAGTTTCTATGAGCAGTTCTTC. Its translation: CASGTSFYEQFF.

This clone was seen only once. CDR3 residues: CASSRAEGQPQHF. DNA of the CDR3: TGTGCCAGCTCACGGGCCGAAGGACAGCCCCAGCATTTT. J is TRBJ1-5 and V is TRBV18; D is unclear. From germline, CDR1 is KGHSH and CDR2 LQKENI. Trimming stripped 4 bases from V and 7 bases from J, with 11 bases between. This CDR3 is 13 amino acids long.

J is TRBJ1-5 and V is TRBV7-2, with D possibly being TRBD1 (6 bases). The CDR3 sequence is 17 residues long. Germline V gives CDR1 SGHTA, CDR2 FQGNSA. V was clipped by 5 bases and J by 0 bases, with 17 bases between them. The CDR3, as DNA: TGTGCCAGCAGCCAGGAGGGGGGGCGTCGTAGCAATCAGCCCCAGCATTTT. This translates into CASSQEGGRRSNQPQHF.

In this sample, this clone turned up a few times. The CDR3 DNA is TGCGCCAGCAGCCTAAAACAGGGTTCTGAAGCTTTCTTT. Protein product: CASSLKQGSEAFF. This chain uses TRBV5-1 with TRBJ1-1, with D perhaps TRBD1 (6 bases). Trimming stripped 4 bases from V and 6 bases from J, with 13 bases between. This CDR3 has 13 amino acids. Germline loops: CDR1 SGHRS, CDR2 YFSETQ. Together with reference TRBV5-1 and TRBJ1-1, the CDR3 gives the full variable domain: KAGVTQTPRYLIKTRGQQVTLSCSPISGHRSVSWYQQTPGQGLQFLFEYFSETQRNKGNFPGRFSGRQFSNSRSEMNVSTLELGDSALYLCASSLKQGSEAFFGQGTRLTVV.

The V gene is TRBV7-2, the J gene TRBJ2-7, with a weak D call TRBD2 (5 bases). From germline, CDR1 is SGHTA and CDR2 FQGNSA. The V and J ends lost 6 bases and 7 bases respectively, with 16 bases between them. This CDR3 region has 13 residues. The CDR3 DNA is TGTGCCAGCAGGCCGTACACCGGCGGGGAGCAGTACTTC. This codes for CASRPYTGGEQYF.

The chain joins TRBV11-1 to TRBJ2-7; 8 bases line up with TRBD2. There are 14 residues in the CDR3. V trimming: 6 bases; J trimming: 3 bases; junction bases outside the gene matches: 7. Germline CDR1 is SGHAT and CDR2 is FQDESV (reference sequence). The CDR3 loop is CASRRAGAYYEQYF. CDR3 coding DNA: TGTGCCAGCAGAAGAGCGGGGGCCTACTACGAGCAGTACTTC. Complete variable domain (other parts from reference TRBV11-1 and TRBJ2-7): EAEVAQSPRYKITEKSQAVAFWCDPISGHATLYWYRQILGQGPELLVQFQDESVVDDSQLPKDRFSAERLKGVDSTLKIQPAELGDSAMYLCASRRAGAYYEQYFGPGTRLTVT.

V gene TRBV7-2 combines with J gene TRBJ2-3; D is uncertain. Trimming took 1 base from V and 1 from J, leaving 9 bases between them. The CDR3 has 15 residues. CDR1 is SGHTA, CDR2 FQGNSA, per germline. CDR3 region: CASSLVVAGTDTQYF. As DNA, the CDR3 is TGTGCCAGCAGCTTAGTAGTCGCGGGCACAGATACGCAGTATTTT.

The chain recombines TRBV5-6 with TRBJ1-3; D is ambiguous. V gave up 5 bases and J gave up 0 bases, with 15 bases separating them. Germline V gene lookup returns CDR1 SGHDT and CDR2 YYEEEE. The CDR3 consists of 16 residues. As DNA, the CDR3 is TGTGCCAGCAGTTCTATCCAGGCAAGCTCTGGAAACACCATATATTTT. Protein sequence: CASSSIQASSGNTIYF.

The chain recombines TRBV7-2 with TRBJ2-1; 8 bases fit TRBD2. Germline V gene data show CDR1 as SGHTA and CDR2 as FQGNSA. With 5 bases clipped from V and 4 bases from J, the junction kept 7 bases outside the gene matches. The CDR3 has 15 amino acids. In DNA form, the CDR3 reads TGTGCCAGCAGCCGAACTAGCGGTCATTACAATGAGCAGTTCTTC. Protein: CASSRTSGHYNEQFF.

Here the CDR3 reads CASSNRDRRDQPQHF. As DNA, the CDR3 is TGCGCCAGCAGCAACCGGGACAGAAGGGATCAGCCCCAGCATTTT. The chain recombines TRBV4-1 with TRBJ1-5; 7 bases fit TRBD1. The V and J ends lost 5 bases and 5 bases, in that order; junction bases with no gene match: 9. Looked up from germline, CDR1 is MGHRA and CDR2 is YSYEKL. The CDR3 is 15 residues long.